The sequence of this TCR beta chain was determined in a study of blood T cells in healthy people across ages. A note on this clonotype: Its antigen is not known.

Alongside a J-beta primer mix, a sample-barcoded 5' primer served in a second PCR lasting roughly 6 to 11 cycles. TCRdb analysed the 5' RACE reads with MiXCR anew, one entry per CDR3 protein. The sample contains 1.5 million to 2 million distinct CDR3 sequences, roughly 49% of which appear only once. General study results and limits: Estimates of diversity drawn from one million T cells were considered underestimates.

Trimming cost V 2 bases and J 0 bases, with 7 bases left between them. Germline CDR1 and CDR2: MNHEY and SVGAGI. The CDR3 extends over 14 amino acids. The sequenced sample consisted of blood. The chain has TRBV6-5 and TRBJ1-1; D is unclear. The TCR was taken from a woman between 40 and 50 years old in good health. Here the CDR3 DNA reads TGTGCCAGCAGTTACGGTCAGCTGAACACTGAAGCTTTCTTT. It is translated as CASSYGQLNTEAFF.